This entry lists 21 T cell receptor beta chains sequenced from one sample in a study of a mutant IDH1 vaccine in newly diagnosed glioma. No cognate antigen is known for these TCRs. Time point indicated: week 35, safety follow-up. The content of each vaccine dose was 300 ug of mutant IDH1 20-mer peptide, and topical imiquimod accompanied it. Some clones are missing from TCRdb's copy, which holds only in-frame ones; the method was immunoSEQ multiplex PCR. Found here are 69,000 or so clones, 70% to 90% of them singletons; the top ten hold about 2%. The sequencing used PBMCs, collected from a glioma patient whose treatment included an IDH1 peptide vaccine. All receptors come from a man aged 25-40 years with glioma.

The CDR3 sequence: CASSLAEQETQYF. The CDR3 region has the DNA TGTGCCAGCAGCTTAGCGGAACAAGAGACCCAGTACTTC. This chain links TRBV5-4 with TRBJ2-5; D possibly corresponds to TRBD2 (5 bases). Germline-derived CDR1 and CDR2 are SGHNT and YYREEE (reference sequence). The CDR3 contains 13 residues. Between the trimmed V and J ends, which lost 2 bases and 2 bases, there was a span of 7 bases.

Comments on this clone: Its ends do not fully match the called genes, so a read error is possible. This rearrangement joins TRBV2 to TRBJ2-7; D gene uncertain. Germline loops: CDR1 SNHLY, CDR2 FYNNEI. This CDR3 has 8 residues. The CDR3 DNA sequence: TGTGCCCCACCGGGCGCTAACTTC. Translation gives CAPPGANF.

The chain links TRBV6-5 to TRBJ1-1; D remains unclear. CDR1 MNHEY and CDR2 SVGAGI come from the germline V gene. CDR3 size: 12 residues. V dropped 5 bases and J dropped 8 bases, with 12 bases sitting between them. The CDR3 DNA follows: TGTGCCAGCAGTGAAGCGCTCAGGGAAGCTTTCTTT. Amino acid sequence: CASSEALREAFF.

This rearrangement joins TRBV7-9 to TRBJ1-2; unclear D gene. Trimming shortened V by 3 bases and J by 6 bases, and 2 bases separated the two germline ends. The CDR3 consists of 10 residues. CDR1 SEHNR and CDR2 FQNEAQ come from the germline V gene (reference sequence). The CDR3 nucleotides are TGTGCCAGCAGCTTTGATGGCTACACCTTC. Its protein product is CASSFDGYTF.

J is TRBJ1-1 and V is TRBV9, with a tentative D call TRBD1 (5 bases). CDR3 size: 14 residues. The ends were cut back, 4 bases at V and 1 base at J, with 11 bases in the middle. Germline assignment: CDR1 SGDLS and CDR2 YYNGEE. This CDR3 is CASSPDSGNTEAFF. CDR3 coding DNA: TGTGCCAGCAGCCCAGACAGCGGGAACACTGAAGCTTTCTTT.

This clone occurred once. CDR3 sequence: CASRTGLVDETQYF. The DNA for the CDR3 is TGTGCCAGCAGGACAGGGTTAGTGGACGAGACCCAGTACTTC. The rearrangement joins TRBV2 to TRBJ2-5; 7 bases are shared with TRBD1. V gave up 6 bases and J gave up 5 bases; unmatched junction bases: 9. Germline assignment: CDR1 SNHLY and CDR2 FYNNEI. CDR3 length: 14 amino acids.

The chain couples TRBV7-9 to TRBJ2-7; 13 nucleotides agree with TRBD2. After removal of 2 bases from V and 0 bases from J, the junction contained 4 bases not matched to a gene. CDR3 length equals 17 residues. Germline V gene lookup returns CDR1 SEHNR and CDR2 FQNEAQ (reference sequence). DNA of the CDR3: TGTGCCAGCAGCTTAACTAGCGGGAGGGTGGGCTCCTACGAGCAGTACTTC. Translating gives CASSLTSGRVGSYEQYF.

DNA of the CDR3: TGTGCCAGCAGAGCAGGGGTAGCAAGGACAGATACGCAGTATTTT. It is translated as CASRAGVARTDTQYF. The chain is built from TRBV2 and TRBJ2-3; D is possibly TRBD1 (6 bases). V was clipped by 6 bases and J by 3 bases, with 16 bases between them. CDR1 and CDR2 from the germline V gene are SNHLY and FYNNEI. This CDR3 has 15 residues.

In this sample, this clone turned up once. V is TRBV11-2 and J is TRBJ2-1, with D possibly called TRBD1 or TRBD2 (7 bases each). This CDR3 is 14 amino acids long. Looked up from germline, CDR1 is SGHAT and CDR2 is FQNNGV. Trimming shortened V by 7 bases and J by 6 bases, and 16 bases separated the two germline ends. CDR3 amino acids: CASNQGGEPNEQFF. CDR3 sequence (DNA): TGTGCCAGCAACCAGGGGGGGGAGCCCAATGAGCAGTTCTTC.

V is TRBV5-1 and J is TRBJ2-6, with 7 bases aligning to TRBD1. Germline CDR1 and CDR2: SGHRS and YFSETQ. After removal of 1 base from V and 0 bases from J, the junction contained 13 bases not matched to a gene. The length of the CDR3 is 20 residues. This chain's CDR3 is CASSLRAGGRGISGANVLTF. CDR3 DNA sequence: TGCGCCAGCAGCTTGAGGGCAGGGGGTCGTGGTATCTCTGGGGCCAACGTCCTGACTTTC.

The V call is TRBV25-1, the J call TRBJ2-7, with D perhaps assigned TRBD1 or TRBD2 (5 bases each). Per the germline V gene, CDR1 is MGHDK and CDR2 is SYGVNS. The CDR3 length is 16 residues. V lost 5 bases and J 0 bases, leaving 17 bases between the germline ends. This CDR3 is CASSSGTARSSYEQYF. The CDR3 DNA is TGTGCCAGCAGTAGTGGGACGGCAAGAAGCTCCTACGAGCAGTACTTC.

The V gene is TRBV15, the J gene TRBJ2-7, with TRBD2 matching 10 bases. V was pared by 0 bases and J by 3 bases, with 20 bases of the junction left unmatched. The CDR3 has 21 residues. Germline V gene data show CDR1 as LNHNV and CDR2 as YYDKDF (reference sequence). CDR3: CATSREGIISGRPPDLYEQYF. CDR3 DNA sequence: TGTGCCACCAGCAGAGAGGGAATAATTAGCGGGAGGCCCCCAGACCTCTACGAGCAGTACTTC.

The chain has TRBV7-2 and TRBJ2-7, with unresolved D. The germline V gene has CDR1 SGHTA and CDR2 FQGNSA. Trimming pared 4 bases from V and 0 bases from J, leaving 7 bases between. CDR3 length: 13 residues. The CDR3 spells CASSYRPSYEQYF. CDR3 coding DNA: TGTGCCAGCAGCTACCGGCCCTCCTACGAGCAGTACTTC. The full variable domain, its missing parts supplied by reference TRBV7-2 and TRBJ2-7, is GAGVSQSPSNKVTEKGKDVELRCDPISGHTALYWYRQSLGQGLEFLIYFQGNSAPDKSGLPSDRFSAERTGGSVSTLTIQRTQQEDSAVYLCASSYRPSYEQYFGPGTRLTVT.

The V and J genes are TRBV4-2 and TRBJ1-4, with D possibly matching TRBD1 (6 bases). Trimming shortened V by 0 bases and J by 8 bases, and 19 bases separated the two germline ends. Germline loops: CDR1 LGHNA, CDR2 YNFKEQ. This CDR3 has 17 residues. The CDR3 loop reads CASSQEAVTGRKEKLFF. The DNA of the CDR3 is TGTGCCAGCAGCCAAGAGGCGGTAACAGGGAGGAAAGAAAAACTGTTTTTT.

The chain carries TRBV9 and TRBJ1-1; a possible D gene is TRBD1 (6 bases). CDR3 length: 15 residues. From germline, CDR1 is SGDLS and CDR2 YYNGEE. V lost 4 bases, J lost 1 base, and 14 bases lay in between. CDR3 amino acids: CASSLTGSWNTEAFF. DNA of the CDR3: TGTGCCAGCAGCCTCACAGGGTCGTGGAACACTGAAGCTTTCTTT.

This chain links TRBV6-1 with TRBJ1-5; D is unresolved. Trimming took 7 bases from V and 0 from J, leaving 10 bases between them. Looked up from germline, CDR1 is MNHNS and CDR2 is SASEGT. The CDR3 covers 14 residues. The CDR3 loop reads CASKGGSSNQPQHF. The CDR3 bases are TGTGCCAGCAAGGGAGGATCTAGCAATCAGCCCCAGCATTTT.

This clone was seen just once. This rearrangement joins TRBV2 to TRBJ1-2; no definite D call. This CDR3 is 13 amino acids long. CDR1 is SNHLY and CDR2 is FYNNEI in the germline V gene. V lost 5 bases and J lost 6, with 13 bases in between. The CDR3 nucleotides are TGTGCCAGCAGTATCGATCTAGGCCATGGCTACACCTTC. Its protein is CASSIDLGHGYTF.

The V call is TRBV7-2, the J call TRBJ1-5; a weak D match, TRBD1 (6 bases). This CDR3 region has 13 residues. Deletions cut 4 bases from V and 7 bases from J, with 11 bases between. Germline V CDR1 and CDR2: SGHTA, FQGNSA. The CDR3 region has the DNA TGTGCCAGCAGCTATAGGGGGGAGCAGCCCCAGCATTTT. Its protein product is CASSYRGEQPQHF. The full variable domain, rest sourced from reference TRBV7-2 and TRBJ1-5, is GAGVSQSPSNKVTEKGKDVELRCDPISGHTALYWYRQSLGQGLEFLIYFQGNSAPDKSGLPSDRFSAERTGGSVSTLTIQRTQQEDSAVYLCASSYRGEQPQHFGDGTRLSIL.

The DNA of the CDR3 is TGTGCCAGCAGCTTGGTGGACAGCCCCGTTAGTGCTTTCTTT. Translation gives CASSLVDSPVSAFF. V is TRBV5-5 and J is TRBJ1-1, with D maybe TRBD1 (6 bases). CDR3 length: 14 amino acids. Germline CDR1 SGHKS, CDR2 YYEKEE (reference sequence). The germline V and J ends were trimmed by 0 bases and 11 bases, with 17 bases remaining between them.

The chain has TRBV10-3 and TRBJ2-1; TRBD2 agrees at 9 bases. CDR1 is ENHRY and CDR2 is SYGVKD in the germline V gene. There are 18 residues in the CDR3. The trim removed 2 bases at V and 2 bases at J, leaving 10 bases unmatched. The DNA for the CDR3 is TGTGCCATCAGTGAGCCCGGAGTGCGCGGGAGGGCCTACAATGAGCAGTTCTTC. Translated: CAISEPGVRGRAYNEQFF.

This clone was counted between two and nine times. The chain recombines TRBV5-6 with TRBJ2-7, with 11 nucleotides matching TRBD2. CDR1 is SGHDT and CDR2 is YYEEEE in the germline V gene. The CDR3 sequence is 16 residues long. V was pared by 0 bases and J by 4 bases, with 6 bases of the junction left unmatched. The CDR3 bases are TGTGCCAGCAGCTTGGGTGTAGCGGGGGGGCAGTACGAGCAGTACTTC. Encoded protein: CASSLGVAGGQYEQYF. The variable domain in full, with the rest retrieved from reference TRBV5-6 and TRBJ2-7, is DAGVTQSPTHLIKTRGQQVTLRCSPKSGHDTVSWYQQALGQGPQFIFQYYEEEERQRGNFPDRFSGHQFPNYSSELNVNALLLGDSALYLCASSLGVAGGQYEQYFGPGTRLTVT.